The 23 T cell receptor beta chains in this list originate from one sample, sequenced in a study of shared clonotypes between healthy human individuals. Data came from immunoSEQ multiplex PCR; TCRdb stores just in-frame clones and leaves some out. The top ten clones hold roughly 24% of a sample with about 680,000 clones, roughly 94% of them seen once. Cells designated naive CD8 were CD45RO-negative and were positively selected for CCR7, with terminally differentiated effector memory CD45RA+ cells excluded. Sample: naive CD8+ T cells sorted from blood. The source is a man aged 25-40 years in good health.

This chain joins TRBV5-1 and TRBJ2-5; D not resolved. V was cut by 2 bases and J by 5 bases, with 10 bases left in between. The CDR3 is made up of 13 amino acids. Germline V lookup: CDR1 SGHRS, CDR2 YFSETQ. The CDR3 here is CASSFTGLETQYF. For the CDR3, the DNA is TGCGCCAGCAGCTTCACCGGGCTGGAGACCCAGTACTTC. Filled out from reference TRBV5-1 and TRBJ2-5, the complete variable domain reads KAGVTQTPRYLIKTRGQQVTLSCSPISGHRSVSWYQQTPGQGLQFLFEYFSETQRNKGNFPGRFSGRQFSNSRSEMNVSTLELGDSALYLCASSFTGLETQYFGPGTRLLVL.

The chain uses TRBV7-9 and TRBJ1-2, with D possibly matching TRBD1 (5 bases). The CDR3 length is 13 residues. Looked up from germline, CDR1 is SEHNR and CDR2 is FQNEAQ (reference sequence). V was shortened by 8 bases and J by 4 bases, with 14 bases between the two germline ends. CDR3 DNA: TGTGCCAGCTGGGCGGGACCGCGCTATGGCTACACCTTC. The encoded protein is CASWAGPRYGYTF.

J is TRBJ2-2 and V is TRBV18; D remains unclear. V gave up 2 bases and J gave up 5 bases, with 3 bases separating them. Germline CDR1 KGHSH, CDR2 LQKENI. The CDR3 has 12 amino acids. The CDR3 nucleotides are TGTGCCAGCTCACCAATGACCGGGGAGCTGTTTTTT. As protein: CASSPMTGELFF.

CDR3 coding DNA: TGTGCCAGCAGTACCCGACTAGCGGGGATTAGCACAGATACGCAGTATTTT. This translates into CASSTRLAGISTDTQYF. V gene TRBV28 combines with J gene TRBJ2-3, with 11 nucleotides matching TRBD2. Trimming removed 5 bases from V and 0 bases from J; junction bases left unmatched: 7. This CDR3 contains 17 residues. Germline assignment: CDR1 MDHEN and CDR2 SYDVKM.

The chain carries TRBV5-6 and TRBJ2-7; D is possibly TRBD1 or TRBD2 (5 bases each). Trimming took 3 bases from V and 2 from J, leaving 12 bases between them. CDR1 and CDR2 from the germline V gene are SGHDT and YYEEEE. CDR3 size: 14 residues. The CDR3 coding sequence is TGTGCCAGCAGCTCAGGGTTCGGGACCTACGAGCAGTACTTC. It encodes CASSSGFGTYEQYF.

This clone was found once. The V and J genes are TRBV27 and TRBJ1-4, with 9 bases matching TRBD1. This CDR3 contains 16 residues. The germline V gene encodes CDR1 MNHEY and CDR2 SMNVEV (reference sequence). V dropped 6 bases and J dropped 8; count of bases not matched to a gene: 13. CDR3 protein: CASSRGPGQGLEKLFF. The CDR3 nucleotides are TGTGCCAGCAGCCGAGGGCCGGGACAGGGATTAGAAAAACTGTTTTTT.

The V and J genes are TRBV4-1 and TRBJ2-7; tentatively, D is TRBD1 or TRBD2 (5 bases each). This CDR3 has 16 amino acids. The germline V and J ends were trimmed by 4 bases and 0 bases, with 16 bases remaining between them. From germline, CDR1 is MGHRA and CDR2 YSYEKL. The CDR3 spells CASSLAGAGSSYEQYF. CDR3 in DNA: TGCGCCAGCAGCCTAGCCGGGGCAGGGAGCTCCTACGAGCAGTACTTC.

This clone is a singleton in its sample. This chain uses TRBV6-1 with TRBJ2-1, with 14 bases that match TRBD2. V lost 2 bases to trimming and J lost 4 bases; unmatched junction nucleotides: 10. Germline-derived CDR1 and CDR2 are MNHNS and SASEGT. This CDR3 spans 19 amino acids. The CDR3: CASSEPPGTSGSLYNEQFF. In DNA form, the CDR3 reads TGTGCCAGCAGTGAACCCCCCGGGACTAGCGGGAGTTTGTACAATGAGCAGTTCTTC.

The chain uses TRBV7-9 and TRBJ2-1, with 9 bases identical to TRBD2. Unmatched junction bases numbered 7, after V lost 3 bases and J lost 4 bases. The CDR3 has 16 amino acids. Germline V gene lookup returns CDR1 SEHNR and CDR2 FQNEAQ (reference sequence). In DNA form, the CDR3 reads TGTGCCAGCAGCTTGGGACTAGCAAAGCCATACAATGAGCAGTTCTTC. Protein product: CASSLGLAKPYNEQFF.

A single count supports this clone. A far larger clone lies a single base away; this is likely a read error. The same CDR3 can be traced to other DNA sequences in this sample. The V gene is TRBV7-9, the J gene TRBJ1-2, with D unclear. Germline V gene lookup returns CDR1 SEHNR and CDR2 FQNEAQ (reference sequence). The ends were cut back, 0 bases at V and 2 bases at J, with 1 base in the middle. This CDR3 has 12 amino acids. The chain's CDR3 is CASSLANYGYTF. The CDR3 DNA reads as TGTGCCAGCAGCTTAGCCAACTATGGCTACACCTTC.

V is TRBV10-1 and J is TRBJ2-7, with 10 bases identical to TRBD1. CDR3 length: 15 amino acids. Germline loops: CDR1 WNHNN, CDR2 SYGVQD (reference sequence). The junction had 2 bases not matched to a gene; V was cut back by 0 bases and J by 3 bases. CDR3 region: CASSESGTGVYEQYF. CDR3 sequence (DNA): TGCGCCAGCAGTGAGTCCGGGACAGGGGTCTACGAGCAGTACTTC.

The chain combines TRBV10-3 with TRBJ2-1, with 7 bases aligning to TRBD2. Looked up from germline, CDR1 is ENHRY and CDR2 is SYGVKD. V lost 6 bases and J lost 1; bases outside the gene matches: 9. This CDR3 is 16 amino acids long. The CDR3 nucleotides are TGTGCCATCAGGGTGGATCTAGCGGAGTCCTACAATGAGCAGTTCTTC. As protein: CAIRVDLAESYNEQFF.

This chain connects TRBV14 to TRBJ2-5; TRBD2 aligns across 10 bases. With 2 bases clipped from V and 4 bases from J, the junction kept 4 bases outside the gene matches. The CDR3 covers 15 residues. Looked up from germline, CDR1 is SGHDN and CDR2 is FVKESK. The CDR3 nucleotides read TGTGCCAGCAGCCAACTAGCGGGAGAGGGAGAGACCCAGTACTTC. Protein sequence: CASSQLAGEGETQYF.

This CDR3 is CSVEGASGAQYNEQFF. The CDR3 DNA is TGCAGCGTCGAGGGGGCTAGCGGGGCACAATACAATGAGCAGTTCTTC. The chain couples TRBV29-1 to TRBJ2-1, with TRBD2 matching 9 bases. Losses at the gene ends were 6 bases for V and 4 bases for J; bases not matched to a gene: 13. This CDR3 has 16 residues. CDR1 and CDR2 from the germline V gene are SQVTM and ANQGSEA.

This chain joins TRBV7-9 and TRBJ1-3; 9 bases map to TRBD1. The CDR3 spans 16 residues. Germline-derived CDR1 and CDR2 are SEHNR and FQNEAQ (reference sequence). The V and J ends lost 4 bases and 4 bases, in that order; junction bases with no gene match: 8. CDR3 in amino acids: CASSSPGQGRGNTIYF. The CDR3 DNA sequence: TGTGCCAGCAGCTCGCCGGGACAGGGACGGGGAAACACCATATATTTT. The whole variable domain, filled in from reference TRBV7-9 and TRBJ1-3, reads DTGVSQNPRHKITKRGQNVTFRCDPISEHNRLYWYRQTLGQGPEFLTYFQNEAQLEKSRLLSDRFSAERPKGSFSTLEIQRTEQGDSAMYLCASSSPGQGRGNTIYFGEGSWLTVV.

V gene TRBV7-9 combines with J gene TRBJ2-1; D remains unclear. There are 16 residues in the CDR3. Between the trimmed V and J ends, which lost 1 base and 0 bases, there was a span of 10 bases. Per germline, CDR1 SEHNR and CDR2 FQNEAQ (reference sequence). The CDR3 loop is CASSLEAVSSYNEQFF. For the CDR3, the DNA is TGTGCCAGCAGCTTAGAGGCCGTTAGCTCCTACAATGAGCAGTTCTTC.

V and J are TRBV6-1 and TRBJ2-2; D is unresolved. Trimming shortened V by 2 bases and J by 8 bases, and 12 bases separated the two germline ends. Germline assignment: CDR1 MNHNS and CDR2 SASEGT. The length of the CDR3 is 14 residues. CDR3 in amino acids: CASSERPLTGELFF. The CDR3 DNA reads as TGTGCCAGCAGTGAAAGGCCGCTCACAGGGGAGCTGTTTTTT.

The sample holds one count of this clone. The V and J genes are TRBV9 and TRBJ2-5; no definite D call. From germline, CDR1 is SGDLS and CDR2 YYNGEE. The CDR3 runs to 15 residues. Trimming cost V 3 bases and J 4 bases, with 16 bases left between them. The CDR3 region is CASSEVPSPGETQYF. CDR3 nucleotide sequence: TGTGCCAGCAGCGAAGTCCCGAGCCCGGGAGAGACCCAGTACTTC.

This chain joins TRBV13 and TRBJ2-2; D is undetermined. This CDR3 contains 15 residues. Germline V gene sequence: CDR1 PRHDT, CDR2 FYEKMQ (reference sequence). V was cut by 4 bases and J by 2 bases, with 11 bases left in between. As DNA, the CDR3 is TGTGCCAGCAGCTCTCCCCTAATAAACACCGGGGAGCTGTTTTTT. This translates into CASSSPLINTGELFF.

This rearrangement joins TRBV6-1 to TRBJ1-5, with D tentatively TRBD1 (5 bases). The V gene's germline CDR1 is MNHNS and CDR2 SASEGT. With 2 bases removed from V and 2 bases from J, the gap between germline ends came to 10 bases. The CDR3 extends over 15 amino acids. CDR3 DNA: TGTGCCAGCAGTGAAACAGGAGTCCGCAATCAGCCCCAGCATTTT. This gives the protein CASSETGVRNQPQHF.

The rearrangement uses TRBV7-9 and TRBJ2-7; 7 bases fit TRBD2. The V gene's germline CDR1 is SEHNR and CDR2 FQNEAQ (reference sequence). Germline trimming cut 5 bases from V and 0 bases from J; bases unmatched to any gene: 13. The CDR3 extends over 17 amino acids. This chain's CDR3 is CASSTHPSGESSYEQYF. The CDR3, as DNA: TGTGCCAGCAGCACCCATCCTAGCGGCGAGAGCTCCTACGAGCAGTACTTC.

The chain links TRBV27 to TRBJ2-3; D not certain. Looked up from germline, CDR1 is MNHEY and CDR2 is SMNVEV (reference sequence). Between the trimmed V and J ends, which lost 2 bases and 4 bases, there was a span of 10 bases. CDR3 size: 14 residues. The CDR3 sequence is CASSLEASPDTQYF. The CDR3 DNA follows: TGTGCCAGCAGTTTAGAAGCGTCCCCAGATACGCAGTATTTT.

This chain connects TRBV28 to TRBJ2-7; maybe TRBD2 (5 bases). V lost 6 bases to trimming and J lost 6 bases, with 18 bases between them. Germline V lookup: CDR1 MDHEN, CDR2 SYDVKM. The CDR3 is made up of 14 amino acids. This CDR3 reads CASRRDYATGEQYF. DNA for the CDR3: TGTGCCAGCAGGCGTGACTACGCGACGGGCGAGCAGTACTTC. The full variable domain, with the rest looked up from reference TRBV28 and TRBJ2-7, is DVKVTQSSRYLVKRTGEKVFLECVQDMDHENMFWYRQDPGLGLRLIYFSYDVKMKEKGDIPEGYSVSREKKERFSLILESASTNQTSMYLCASRRDYATGEQYFGPGTRLTVT.